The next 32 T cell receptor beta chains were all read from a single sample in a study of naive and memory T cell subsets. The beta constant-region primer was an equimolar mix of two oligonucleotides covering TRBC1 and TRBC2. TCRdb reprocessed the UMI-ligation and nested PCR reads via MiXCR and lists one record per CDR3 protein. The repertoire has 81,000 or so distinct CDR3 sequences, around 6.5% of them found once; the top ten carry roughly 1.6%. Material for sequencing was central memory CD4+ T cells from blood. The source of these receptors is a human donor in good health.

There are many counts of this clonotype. In nucleotides, the CDR3 is TGCAGTGCTGCCCCAAGAGGGCGGGCTGAAGCTTTCTTT. This codes for CSAAPRGRAEAFF. The rearrangement links TRBV20-1 to TRBJ1-1; D remains ambiguous. Germline CDR1 is DFQATT and CDR2 is SNEGSKA (reference sequence). CDR3 length: 13 residues. Trimming pared 5 bases from V and 6 bases from J, leaving 16 bases between.

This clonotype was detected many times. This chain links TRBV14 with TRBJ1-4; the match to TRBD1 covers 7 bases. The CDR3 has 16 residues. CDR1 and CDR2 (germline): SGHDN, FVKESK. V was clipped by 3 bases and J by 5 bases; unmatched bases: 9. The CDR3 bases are TGTGCCAGCAGCCACGTCACAGGGGCCTCCAATGAAAAACTGTTTTTT. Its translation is CASSHVTGASNEKLFF.

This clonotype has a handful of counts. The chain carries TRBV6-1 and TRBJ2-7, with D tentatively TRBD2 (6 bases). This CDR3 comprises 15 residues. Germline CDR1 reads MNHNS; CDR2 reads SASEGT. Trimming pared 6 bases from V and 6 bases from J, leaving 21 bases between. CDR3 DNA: TGTGCCAGCAGGGCCACGGGAGCCGGGAAAGGCGAGCAGTACTTC. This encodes CASRATGAGKGEQYF.

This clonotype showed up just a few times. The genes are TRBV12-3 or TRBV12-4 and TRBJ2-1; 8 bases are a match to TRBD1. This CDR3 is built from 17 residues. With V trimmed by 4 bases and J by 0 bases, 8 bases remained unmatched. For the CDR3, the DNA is TGTGCCAGCAGTTGGGGTCAGGGGGCGAGCTCCTACAATGAGCAGTTCTTC. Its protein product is CASSWGQGASSYNEQFF.

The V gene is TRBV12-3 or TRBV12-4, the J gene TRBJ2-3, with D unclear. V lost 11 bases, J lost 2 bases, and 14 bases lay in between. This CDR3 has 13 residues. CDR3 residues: CAVRRTHTDTQYF. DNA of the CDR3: TGTGCCGTGAGGAGAACCCACACAGATACGCAGTATTTT.

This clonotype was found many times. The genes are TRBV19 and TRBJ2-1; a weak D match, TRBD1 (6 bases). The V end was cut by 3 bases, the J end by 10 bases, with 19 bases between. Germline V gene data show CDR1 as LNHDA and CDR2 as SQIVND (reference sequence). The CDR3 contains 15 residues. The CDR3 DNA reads TGTGCCAGTAGTATCTCCCCGGGTCAGGGGAGAGAGCAGTTCTTC. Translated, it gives CASSISPGQGREQFF.

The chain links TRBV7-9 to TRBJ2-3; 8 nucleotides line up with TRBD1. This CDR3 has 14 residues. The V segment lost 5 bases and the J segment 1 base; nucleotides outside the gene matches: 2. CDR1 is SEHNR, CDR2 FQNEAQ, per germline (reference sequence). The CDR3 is CASSTDRGTDTQYF. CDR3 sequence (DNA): TGTGCCAGCAGCACGGACAGGGGCACAGATACGCAGTATTTT.

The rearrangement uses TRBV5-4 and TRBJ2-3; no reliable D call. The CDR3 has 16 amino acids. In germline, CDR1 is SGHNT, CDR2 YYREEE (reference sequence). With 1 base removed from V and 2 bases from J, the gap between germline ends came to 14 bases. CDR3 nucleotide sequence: TGTGCCAGCAGCTTGACCACCTCCCCCCCCACAGATACGCAGTATTTT. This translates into CASSLTTSPPTDTQYF. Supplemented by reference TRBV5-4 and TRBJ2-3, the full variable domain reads ETGVTQSPTHLIKTRGQQVTLRCSSQSGHNTVSWYQQALGQGPQFIFQYYREEENGRGNFPPRFSGLQFPNYSSELNVNALELDDSALYLCASSLTTSPPTDTQYFGPGTRLTVL.

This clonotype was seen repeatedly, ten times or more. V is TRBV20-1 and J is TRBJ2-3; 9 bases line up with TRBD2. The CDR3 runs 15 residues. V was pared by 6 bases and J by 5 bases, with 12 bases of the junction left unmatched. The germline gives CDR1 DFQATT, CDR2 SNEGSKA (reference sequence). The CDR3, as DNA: TGCAGTGCCTCAGATAGGCGGGGGGGCCAAGATACGCAGTATTTT. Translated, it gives CSASDRRGGQDTQYF.

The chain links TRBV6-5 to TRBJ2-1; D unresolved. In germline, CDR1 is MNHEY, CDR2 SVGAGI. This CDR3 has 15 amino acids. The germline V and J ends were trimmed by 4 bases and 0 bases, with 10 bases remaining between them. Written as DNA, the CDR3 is TGTGCCAGCAGTTCGCGCCCGAGCTCCTACAATGAGCAGTTCTTC. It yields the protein CASSSRPSSYNEQFF.

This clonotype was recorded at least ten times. The CDR3 DNA sequence: TGTGCCAGCAGAGACGTGTTAGCTAACTATGGCTACACCTTC. Its translation is CASRDVLANYGYTF. The chain has TRBV6-2 or TRBV6-3 and TRBJ1-2; the D is unclear. In germline, CDR1 is MNHEY, CDR2 SVGEGT. Trimming removed 6 bases from V and 0 bases from J, with 11 bases in between. The CDR3 is made up of 14 amino acids.

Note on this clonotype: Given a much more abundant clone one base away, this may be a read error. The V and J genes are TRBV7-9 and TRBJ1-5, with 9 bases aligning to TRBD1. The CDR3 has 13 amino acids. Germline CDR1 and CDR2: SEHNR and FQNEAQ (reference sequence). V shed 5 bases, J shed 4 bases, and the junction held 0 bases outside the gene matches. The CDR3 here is CASSGQGNQPQHF. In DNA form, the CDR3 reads TGTGCCAGCAGCGGACAGGGGAATCAGCCCCAGCATTTT.

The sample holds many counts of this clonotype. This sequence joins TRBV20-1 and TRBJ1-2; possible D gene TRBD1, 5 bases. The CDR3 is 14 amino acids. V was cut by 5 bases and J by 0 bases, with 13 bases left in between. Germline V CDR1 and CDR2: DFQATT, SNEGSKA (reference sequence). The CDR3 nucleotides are TGCAGTGCTCCGACAGCCCCAGCTAACTATGGCTACACCTTC. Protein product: CSAPTAPANYGYTF.

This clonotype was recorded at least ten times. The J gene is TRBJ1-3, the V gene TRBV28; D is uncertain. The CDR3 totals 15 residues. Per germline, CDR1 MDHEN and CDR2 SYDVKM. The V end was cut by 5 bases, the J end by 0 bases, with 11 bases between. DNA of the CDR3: TGTGCCAGCAGTAACCGGGAAGGCTCTGGAAACACCATATATTTT. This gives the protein CASSNREGSGNTIYF.

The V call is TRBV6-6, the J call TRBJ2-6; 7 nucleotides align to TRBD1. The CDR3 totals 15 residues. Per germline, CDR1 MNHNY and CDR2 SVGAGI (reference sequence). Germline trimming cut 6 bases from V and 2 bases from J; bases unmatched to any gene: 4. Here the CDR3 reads CASSPTGAGANVLTF. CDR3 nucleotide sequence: TGTGCCAGCAGCCCAACAGGGGCTGGGGCCAACGTCCTGACTTTC.

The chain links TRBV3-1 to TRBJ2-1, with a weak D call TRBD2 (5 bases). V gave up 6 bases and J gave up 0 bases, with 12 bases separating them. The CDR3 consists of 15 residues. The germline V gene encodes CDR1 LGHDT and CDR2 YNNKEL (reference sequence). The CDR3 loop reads CASRDYRSSYNEQFF. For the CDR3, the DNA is TGTGCCAGCAGAGACTACCGTAGCTCCTACAATGAGCAGTTCTTC.

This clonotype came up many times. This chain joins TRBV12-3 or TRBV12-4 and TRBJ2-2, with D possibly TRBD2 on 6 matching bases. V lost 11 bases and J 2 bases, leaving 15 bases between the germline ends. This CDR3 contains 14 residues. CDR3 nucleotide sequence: TGTGCCCTCAAAATGGGGGGAAACACCGGGGAGCTGTTTTTT. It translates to CALKMGGNTGELFF.

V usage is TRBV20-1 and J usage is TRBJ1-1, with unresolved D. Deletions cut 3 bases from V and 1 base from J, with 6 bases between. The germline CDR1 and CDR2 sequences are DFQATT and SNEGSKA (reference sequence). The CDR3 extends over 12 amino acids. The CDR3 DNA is TGCAGTGCTAGGCTAACGAACACTGAAGCTTTCTTT. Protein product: CSARLTNTEAFF.

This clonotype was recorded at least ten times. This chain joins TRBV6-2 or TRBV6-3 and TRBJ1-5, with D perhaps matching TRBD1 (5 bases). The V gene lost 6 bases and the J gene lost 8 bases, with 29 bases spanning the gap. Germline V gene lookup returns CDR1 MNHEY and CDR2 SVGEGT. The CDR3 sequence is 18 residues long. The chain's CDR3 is CASSHGTVAGTVVEPQHF. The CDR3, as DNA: TGTGCCAGCAGCCACGGGACGGTCGCAGGGACGGTCGTAGAGCCCCAGCATTTT.

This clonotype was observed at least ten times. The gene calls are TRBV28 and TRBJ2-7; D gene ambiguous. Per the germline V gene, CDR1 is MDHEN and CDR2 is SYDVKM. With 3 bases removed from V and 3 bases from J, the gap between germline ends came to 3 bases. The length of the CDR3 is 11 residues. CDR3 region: CASSFYYEQYF. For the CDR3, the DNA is TGTGCCAGCAGTTTCTACTACGAGCAGTACTTC.

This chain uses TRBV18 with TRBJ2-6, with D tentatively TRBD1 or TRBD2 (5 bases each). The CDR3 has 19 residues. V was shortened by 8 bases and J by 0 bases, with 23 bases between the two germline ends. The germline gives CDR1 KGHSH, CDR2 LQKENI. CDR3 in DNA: TGTGCCAGCCTATCACGGGGACCGACAGACGTCTCTGGGGCCAACGTCCTGACTTTC. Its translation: CASLSRGPTDVSGANVLTF.

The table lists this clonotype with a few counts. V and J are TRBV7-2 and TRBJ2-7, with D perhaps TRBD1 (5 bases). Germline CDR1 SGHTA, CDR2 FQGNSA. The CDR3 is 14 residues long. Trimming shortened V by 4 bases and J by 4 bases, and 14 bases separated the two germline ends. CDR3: CASSSGPQGYEQYF. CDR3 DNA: TGTGCCAGCAGCTCTGGCCCTCAGGGTTACGAGCAGTACTTC. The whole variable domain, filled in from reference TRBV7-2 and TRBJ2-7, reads GAGVSQSPSNKVTEKGKDVELRCDPISGHTALYWYRQSLGQGLEFLIYFQGNSAPDKSGLPSDRFSAERTGGSVSTLTIQRTQQEDSAVYLCASSSGPQGYEQYFGPGTRLTVT.

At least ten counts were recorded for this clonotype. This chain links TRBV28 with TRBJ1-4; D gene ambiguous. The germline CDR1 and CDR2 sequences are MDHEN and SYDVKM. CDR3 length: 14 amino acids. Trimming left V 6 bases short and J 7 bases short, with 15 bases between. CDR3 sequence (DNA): TGTGCCAGCAGGACCCCAAGAGAGGGTGAAAAACTGTTTTTT. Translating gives CASRTPREGEKLFF.

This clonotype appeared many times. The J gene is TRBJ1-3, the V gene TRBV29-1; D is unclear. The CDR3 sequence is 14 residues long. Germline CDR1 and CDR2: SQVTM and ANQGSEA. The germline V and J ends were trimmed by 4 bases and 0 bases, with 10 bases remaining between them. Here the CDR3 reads CSVAIASSGNTIYF. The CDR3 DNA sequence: TGCAGCGTTGCTATAGCGAGCTCTGGAAACACCATATATTTT.

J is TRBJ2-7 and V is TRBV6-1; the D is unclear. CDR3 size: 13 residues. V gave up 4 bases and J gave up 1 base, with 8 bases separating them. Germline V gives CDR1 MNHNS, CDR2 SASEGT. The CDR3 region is CASSVAASYEQYF. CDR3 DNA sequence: TGTGCCAGCAGTGTGGCGGCTTCCTACGAGCAGTACTTC.

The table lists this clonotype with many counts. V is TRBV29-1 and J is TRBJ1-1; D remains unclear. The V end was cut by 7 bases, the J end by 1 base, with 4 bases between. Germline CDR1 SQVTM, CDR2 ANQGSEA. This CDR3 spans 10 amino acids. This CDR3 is CSAGNTEAFF. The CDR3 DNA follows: TGCAGCGCCGGGAACACTGAAGCTTTCTTT.

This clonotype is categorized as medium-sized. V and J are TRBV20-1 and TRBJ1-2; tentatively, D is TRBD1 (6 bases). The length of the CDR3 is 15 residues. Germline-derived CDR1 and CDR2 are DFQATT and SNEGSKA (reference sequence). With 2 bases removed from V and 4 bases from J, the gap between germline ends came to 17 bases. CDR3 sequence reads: CSARPGQRILYGYTF. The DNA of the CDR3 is TGCAGTGCTAGACCAGGACAGAGAATCCTCTATGGCTACACCTTC.

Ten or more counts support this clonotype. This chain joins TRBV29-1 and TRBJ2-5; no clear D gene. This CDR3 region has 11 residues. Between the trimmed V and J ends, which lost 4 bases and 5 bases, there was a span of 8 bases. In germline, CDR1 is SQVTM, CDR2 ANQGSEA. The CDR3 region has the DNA TGCAGCGTTGGGTTTCAGGAGACCCAGTACTTC. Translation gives CSVGFQETQYF.

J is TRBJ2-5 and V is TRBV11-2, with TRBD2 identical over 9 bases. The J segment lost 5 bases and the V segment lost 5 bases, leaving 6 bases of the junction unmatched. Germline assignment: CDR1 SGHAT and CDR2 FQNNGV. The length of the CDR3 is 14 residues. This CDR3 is CASSKSGRKETQYF. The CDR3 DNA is TGTGCCAGCAGCAAAAGCGGGAGGAAGGAGACCCAGTACTTC.

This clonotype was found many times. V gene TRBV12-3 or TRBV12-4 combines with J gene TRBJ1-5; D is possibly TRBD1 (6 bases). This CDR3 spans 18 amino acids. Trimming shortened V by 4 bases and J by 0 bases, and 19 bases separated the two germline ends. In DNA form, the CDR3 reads TGTGCCAGCAGTTCATCCCGACGGACAGTGAATAGCAATCAGCCCCAGCATTTT. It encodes CASSSSRRTVNSNQPQHF.

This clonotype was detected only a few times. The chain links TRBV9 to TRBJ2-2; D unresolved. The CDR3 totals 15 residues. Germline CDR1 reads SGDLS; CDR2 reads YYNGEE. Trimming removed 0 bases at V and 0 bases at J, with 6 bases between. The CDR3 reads CASSVGASNTGELFF. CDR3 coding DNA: TGTGCCAGCAGCGTAGGGGCCTCGAACACCGGGGAGCTGTTTTTT.

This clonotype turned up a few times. CDR3 residues: CASRIRSYYNSPLHF. DNA of the CDR3: TGTGCCAGTCGAATCAGGAGCTACTATAATTCACCCCTCCACTTT. The chain employs TRBV5-6 and TRBJ1-6, with D uncertain. The CDR3 sequence is 15 residues long. CDR1 is SGHDT and CDR2 is YYEEEE in the germline V gene. V was shortened by 8 bases and J by 3 bases, with 15 bases between the two germline ends.